This entry lists 20 T cell receptor beta chains sequenced from one sample in a study of cytomegalovirus exposure and HLA in healthy donors. A multiplex PCR was run with 60 Vbeta primers and 13 Jbeta primers. Assay used: immunoSEQ multiplex PCR; TCRdb lists only in-frame clones, some missing. The sample records around 130,000 clones, under 85% being singletons. The sample comprised PBMCs. Receptor source: a boy younger than 18 in good health and CMV-seronegative.

The chain combines TRBV7-9 with TRBJ2-1; 12 nucleotides match TRBD2. Germline V lookup: CDR1 SEHNR, CDR2 FQNEAQ (reference sequence). V was clipped by 7 bases and J by 5 bases; unmatched bases: 3. This CDR3 contains 14 residues. The CDR3 bases are TGTGCCAGCACCCTAGCGGGGGGGCACAATGAGCAGTTCTTC. Translated, it gives CASTLAGGHNEQFF.

This chain links TRBV27 with TRBJ2-7; 11 nucleotides match TRBD1. The length of the CDR3 is 16 residues. Germline lookup yields CDR1 MNHEY and CDR2 SMNVEV (reference sequence). V lost 2 bases to trimming and J lost 3 bases; unmatched junction nucleotides: 6. The CDR3 sequence: CASSLGTGTGGYEQYF. CDR3 sequence (DNA): TGTGCCAGCAGTTTAGGTACCGGGACAGGGGGCTACGAGCAGTACTTC.

In its sample, this clone was seen once. The chain employs TRBV7-3 and TRBJ2-2; D remains unclear. The CDR3 covers 13 residues. Trimming left V 3 bases short and J 1 base short, with 3 bases between. Germline V gene sequence: CDR1 SGHTA, CDR2 FQGTGA. CDR3 sequence: CASSFLNTGELFF. The CDR3 DNA is TGTGCCAGCAGCTTTCTGAACACCGGGGAGCTGTTTTTT. Combining the CDR3 with reference TRBV7-3 and TRBJ2-2 gives the whole variable domain GAGVSQTPSNKVTEKGKYVELRCDPISGHTALYWYRQSLGQGPEFLIYFQGTGAADDSGLPNDRFFAVRPEGSVSTLKIQRTERGDSAVYLCASSFLNTGELFFGEGSRLTVL.

The chain has TRBV12-5 and TRBJ1-2, with a tentative D call TRBD1 (6 bases). V was trimmed by 8 bases and J by 7 bases, leaving 17 bases between them. Germline loops: CDR1 LGHNT, CDR2 FRNRAP. The CDR3 contains 13 residues. In DNA form, the CDR3 reads TGTGCTAGTCGTGGACAGCCTGGTGGTGGCTACACCTTC. Amino acids: CASRGQPGGGYTF.

This chain uses TRBV7-6 with TRBJ2-5; tentatively, D is TRBD1 (5 bases). The CDR3 is 17 amino acids. V lost 2 bases, J lost 0 bases, and 16 bases lay in between. CDR1 SGHVS and CDR2 FNYEAQ come from the germline V gene. The CDR3 DNA reads TGTGCCAGCAGCTTATGGCCCTCTGACAGTAACCAAGAGACCCAGTACTTC. Protein product: CASSLWPSDSNQETQYF.

The genes are TRBV29-1 and TRBJ2-7; 8 bases align to TRBD2. The CDR3 runs 12 residues. V dropped 5 bases and J dropped 3; count of bases not matched to a gene: 3. Per the germline V gene, CDR1 is SQVTM and CDR2 is ANQGSEA. In DNA, the CDR3 is TGCAGCGTTTTGGCGGGGGGCTACGAGCAGTACTTC. It codes for CSVLAGGYEQYF.

The chain links TRBV25-1 to TRBJ1-2, with TRBD1 matching 8 bases. V lost 6 bases to trimming and J lost 3 bases; unmatched junction nucleotides: 6. Germline values: CDR1 MGHDK, CDR2 SYGVNS. The CDR3 length is 14 residues. DNA for the CDR3: TGTGCCAGCAGCAAGCCGGGACAGGACTATGGCTACACCTTC. Translated: CASSKPGQDYGYTF.

V is TRBV7-9 and J is TRBJ1-1; no clear D gene. Germline V gene lookup returns CDR1 SEHNR and CDR2 FQNEAQ (reference sequence). This CDR3 is built from 13 residues. V was pared by 6 bases and J by 1 base, with 9 bases between. Written as DNA, the CDR3 is TGTGCCAGCAGACCGACAAGGAACACTGAAGCTTTCTTT. It encodes CASRPTRNTEAFF.

The chain recombines TRBV5-4 with TRBJ1-3; TRBD1 is a possible D gene (5 bases). V lost 3 bases to trimming and J lost 6 bases, with 13 bases between them. CDR1 is SGHNT and CDR2 is YYREEE in the germline V gene (reference sequence). There are 14 residues in the CDR3. The CDR3 nucleotides are TGTGCCAGCAGCTCGCCAGGGTATACAAACACCATATATTTT. It codes for CASSSPGYTNTIYF.

V is TRBV21-1 and J is TRBJ2-7; no check of the table's D call, TRBD2, against the DNA was made. TRBV21-1 is deemed a pseudogene. The CDR3 contains 10 residues. CDR3 residues: CARSSYEQYF. The CDR3 DNA reads as TGTGCCAGGAGCTCCTACGAGCAGTACTTC.

The chain recombines TRBV29-1 with TRBJ1-1; a possible D gene is TRBD1 (6 bases). V lost 7 bases and J 0 bases, leaving 12 bases between the germline ends. Germline CDR1 and CDR2: SQVTM and ANQGSEA. The CDR3 runs to 13 residues. The CDR3 DNA reads TGCAGCGCCTTCGGACAGATGAACACTGAAGCTTTCTTT. Protein: CSAFGQMNTEAFF.

The chain recombines TRBV6-6 with TRBJ1-1, with 7 bases aligning to TRBD1. The J segment lost 0 bases and the V segment lost 5 bases, leaving 3 bases of the junction unmatched. Germline-derived CDR1 and CDR2 are MNHNY and SVGAGI (reference sequence). This CDR3 has 14 amino acids. This CDR3 is CASSNGQVNTEAFF. The CDR3, as DNA: TGTGCCAGCAGTAATGGACAGGTGAACACTGAAGCTTTCTTT.

The chain has TRBV7-9 and TRBJ1-4, with TRBD1 matching over 7 bases. Germline V lookup: CDR1 SEHNR, CDR2 FQNEAQ (reference sequence). This CDR3 region has 16 residues. V dropped 0 bases and J dropped 4; count of bases not matched to a gene: 5. The CDR3 sequence is CASSLAQGVNNEKLFF. CDR3 nucleotides: TGTGCCAGCAGCTTAGCTCAGGGGGTTAATAATGAAAAACTGTTTTTT.

DNA of the CDR3: TGTGCCAGCAGCTTAGGAGGCGGAAACTATGGCTACACCTTC. It is translated as CASSLGGGNYGYTF. This sequence joins TRBV7-8 and TRBJ1-2; no reliable D call. CDR1 SGHVS and CDR2 FQNEAQ come from the germline V gene. Trimming removed 1 base at V and 2 bases at J, with 8 bases between. This CDR3 has 14 residues.

The genes are TRBV7-2 and TRBJ2-3; perhaps TRBD2 as D (6 bases). The CDR3 runs to 13 residues. V was cut by 6 bases and J by 8 bases, with 15 bases left in between. Per germline, CDR1 SGHTA and CDR2 FQGNSA. This CDR3 reads CASSWDSPGTQYF. The CDR3 DNA reads TGTGCCAGCAGTTGGGACTCCCCAGGTACGCAGTATTTT.

J is TRBJ1-2 and V is TRBV4-3, with D maybe TRBD1 (6 bases). The CDR3 is made up of 17 amino acids. Trimming cost V 1 base and J 3 bases, with 18 bases left between them. Per germline, CDR1 LGHNA and CDR2 YSLEER. The chain's CDR3 is CASSQASGTTKDYGYTF. The CDR3 nucleotides read TGCGCCAGCAGCCAAGCTTCGGGGACAACTAAGGACTATGGCTACACCTTC.

This sequence joins TRBV7-8 and TRBJ1-5; TRBD1 might be the D (5 bases). Germline assignment: CDR1 SGHVS and CDR2 FQNEAQ. Trimming stripped 3 bases from V and 6 bases from J, with 12 bases between. This CDR3 region has 14 residues. The CDR3, as DNA: TGTGCCAGCAGCTTCGGGGGTTCTGGTCAGCCCCAGCATTTT. It codes for CASSFGGSGQPQHF.

J is TRBJ2-2 and V is TRBV30; 10 bases line up with TRBD2. Germline CDR1 reads GTSNPN; CDR2 reads SVGIG (reference sequence). The J segment lost 5 bases and the V segment lost 0 bases, leaving 0 bases of the junction unmatched. The CDR3 runs 14 residues. Here the CDR3 reads CAWSVLAGTGELFF. The CDR3, as DNA: TGTGCCTGGAGTGTACTAGCGGGGACCGGGGAGCTGTTTTTT.

V gene TRBV6-1 combines with J gene TRBJ2-2, with 13 positions matching TRBD2. This CDR3 has 20 amino acids. Germline CDR1 MNHNS, CDR2 SASEGT. J gave up 1 base and V 4 bases, and 12 bases lay outside the gene matches. CDR3 bases: TGTGCCAGCAGTGGGCGACTAGCGGGGGGACCCAACTTGAACACCGGGGAGCTGTTTTTT. This encodes CASSGRLAGGPNLNTGELFF.

This chain connects TRBV4-2 to TRBJ2-7, with no clear D. The germline V gene encodes CDR1 LGHNA and CDR2 YNFKEQ. The CDR3 length is 11 residues. Trimming cost V 4 bases and J 6 bases, with 7 bases left between them. This chain's CDR3 is CASSLDSEQYF. The CDR3 region has the DNA TGTGCCAGCAGCCTAGATAGCGAGCAGTACTTC.